The table lists the clone carrying this TCR beta chain with a count of one. Here immunoSEQ multiplex PCR was the method, and the copy in TCRdb shows in-frame clones only, minus some. The sample yields 150,000 to 200,000 clones, 85% to 95% seen once. The CDR3 length is 19 residues. The V and J ends lost 2 bases and 8 bases, in that order; junction bases with no gene match: 21. Germline V lookup: CDR1 SGHRS, CDR2 YFSETQ. The data belong to a study of shared clonotypes between healthy human individuals. The sequencing sample was made of naive CD4+ T cells sorted from blood. Noted subset: CD45RA+ positively selected. The TCR comes from a woman under 40 in good health. The V and J genes are TRBV5-1 and TRBJ2-1; 8 positions agree with TRBD2. CDR3 DNA: TGCGCCAGCAGCTTCTTCCCGACTACTAGCGGAATGAAGGAGCATGAGCAGTTCTTC. Translation: CASSFFPTTSGMKEHEQFF.